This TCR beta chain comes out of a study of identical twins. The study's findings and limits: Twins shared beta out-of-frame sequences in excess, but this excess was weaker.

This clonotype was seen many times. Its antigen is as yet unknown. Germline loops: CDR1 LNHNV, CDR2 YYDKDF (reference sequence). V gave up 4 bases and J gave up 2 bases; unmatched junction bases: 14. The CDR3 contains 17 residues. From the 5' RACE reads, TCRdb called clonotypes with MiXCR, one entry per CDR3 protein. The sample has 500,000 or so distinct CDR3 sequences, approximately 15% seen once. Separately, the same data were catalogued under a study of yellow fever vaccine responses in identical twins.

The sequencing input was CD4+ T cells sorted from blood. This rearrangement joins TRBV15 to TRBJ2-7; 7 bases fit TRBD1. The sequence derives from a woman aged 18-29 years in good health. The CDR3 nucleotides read TGTGCCACCAGCAAGACCAAAGGACAGGCTATACCCTACGAGCAGTACTTC. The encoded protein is CATSKTKGQAIPYEQYF. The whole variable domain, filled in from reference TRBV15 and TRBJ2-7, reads DAMVIQNPRYQVTQFGKPVTLSCSQTLNHNVMYWYQQKSSQAPKLLFHYYDKDFNNEADTPDNFQSRRPNTSFCFLDIRSPGLGDTAMYLCATSKTKGQAIPYEQYFGPGTRLTVT.